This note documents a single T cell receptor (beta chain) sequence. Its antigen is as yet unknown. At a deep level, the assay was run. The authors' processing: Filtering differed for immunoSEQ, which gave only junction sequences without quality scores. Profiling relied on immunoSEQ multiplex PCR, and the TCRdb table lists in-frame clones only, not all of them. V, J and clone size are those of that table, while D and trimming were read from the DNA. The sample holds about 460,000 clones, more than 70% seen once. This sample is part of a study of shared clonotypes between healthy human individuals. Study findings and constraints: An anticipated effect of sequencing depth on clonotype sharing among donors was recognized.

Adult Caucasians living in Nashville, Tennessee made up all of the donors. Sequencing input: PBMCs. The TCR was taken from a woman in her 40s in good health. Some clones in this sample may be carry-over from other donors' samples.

The CDR3 here is CASSQGDRTLYEQYF. CDR3 DNA: TGCGCCAGCAGCCAGGGGGACAGAACACTCTACGAGCAGTACTTC. The chain joins TRBV4-1 to TRBJ2-7; TRBD1 matches 7 bases. This CDR3 is 15 amino acids long. After removal of 3 bases from V and 3 bases from J, the junction contained 8 bases not matched to a gene. The germline CDR1 and CDR2 sequences are MGHRA and YSYEKL.